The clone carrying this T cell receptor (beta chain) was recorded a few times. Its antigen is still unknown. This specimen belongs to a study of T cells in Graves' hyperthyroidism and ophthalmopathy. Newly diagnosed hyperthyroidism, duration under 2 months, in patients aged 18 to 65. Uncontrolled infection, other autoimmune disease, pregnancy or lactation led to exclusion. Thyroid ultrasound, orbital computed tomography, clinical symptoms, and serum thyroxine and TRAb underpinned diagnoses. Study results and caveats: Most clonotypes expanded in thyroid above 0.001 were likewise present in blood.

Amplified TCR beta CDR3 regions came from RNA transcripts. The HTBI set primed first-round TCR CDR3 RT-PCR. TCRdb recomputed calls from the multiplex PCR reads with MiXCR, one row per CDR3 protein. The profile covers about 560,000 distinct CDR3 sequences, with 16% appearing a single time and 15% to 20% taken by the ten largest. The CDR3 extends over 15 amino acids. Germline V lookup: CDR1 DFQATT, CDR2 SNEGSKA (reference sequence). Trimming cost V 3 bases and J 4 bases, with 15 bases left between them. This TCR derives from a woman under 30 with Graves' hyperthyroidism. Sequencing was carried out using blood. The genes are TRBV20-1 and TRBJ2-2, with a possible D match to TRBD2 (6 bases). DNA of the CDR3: TGCAGTGCTAGTCGTGCGGGACGGGCCACCGGGGAGCTGTTTTTT. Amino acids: CSASRAGRATGELFF.